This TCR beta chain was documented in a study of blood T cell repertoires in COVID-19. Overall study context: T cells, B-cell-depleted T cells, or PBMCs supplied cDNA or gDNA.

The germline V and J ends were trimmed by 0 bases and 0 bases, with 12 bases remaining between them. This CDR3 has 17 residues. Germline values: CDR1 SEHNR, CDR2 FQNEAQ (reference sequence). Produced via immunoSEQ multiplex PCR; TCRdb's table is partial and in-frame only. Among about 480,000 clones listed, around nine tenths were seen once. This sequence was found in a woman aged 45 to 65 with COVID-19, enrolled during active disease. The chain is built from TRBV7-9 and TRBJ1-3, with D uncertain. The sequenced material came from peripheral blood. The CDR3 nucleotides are TGTGCCAGCAGCTTAGCTTGGGCGTCGAGCTCTGGAAACACCATATATTTT. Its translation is CASSLAWASSSGNTIYF.